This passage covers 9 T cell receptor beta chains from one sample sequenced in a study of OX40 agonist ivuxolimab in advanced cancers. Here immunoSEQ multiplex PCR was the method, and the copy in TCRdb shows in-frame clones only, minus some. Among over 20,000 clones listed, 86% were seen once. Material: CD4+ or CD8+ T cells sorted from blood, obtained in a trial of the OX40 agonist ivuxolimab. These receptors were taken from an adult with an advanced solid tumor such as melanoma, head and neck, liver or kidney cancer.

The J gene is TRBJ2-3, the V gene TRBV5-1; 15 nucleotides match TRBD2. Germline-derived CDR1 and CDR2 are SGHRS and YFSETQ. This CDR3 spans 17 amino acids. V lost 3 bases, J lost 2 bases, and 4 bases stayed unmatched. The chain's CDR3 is CASSSGLAGGTTDTQYF. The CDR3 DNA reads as TGCGCCAGCAGCTCGGGACTAGCGGGGGGAACCACAGATACGCAGTATTTT.

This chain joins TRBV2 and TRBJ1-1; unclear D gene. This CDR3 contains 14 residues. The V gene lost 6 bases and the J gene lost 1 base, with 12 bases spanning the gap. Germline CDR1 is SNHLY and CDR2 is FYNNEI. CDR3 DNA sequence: TGTGCCAGCAGAATCGGACGGACGAACACTGAAGCTTTCTTT. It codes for CASRIGRTNTEAFF.

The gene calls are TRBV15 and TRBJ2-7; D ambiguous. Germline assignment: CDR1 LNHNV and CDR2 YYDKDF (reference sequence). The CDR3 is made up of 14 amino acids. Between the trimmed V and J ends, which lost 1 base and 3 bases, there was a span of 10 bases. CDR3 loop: CATSRAAEIYEQYF. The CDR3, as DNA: TGTGCCACCAGCAGAGCTGCCGAAATCTACGAGCAGTACTTC.

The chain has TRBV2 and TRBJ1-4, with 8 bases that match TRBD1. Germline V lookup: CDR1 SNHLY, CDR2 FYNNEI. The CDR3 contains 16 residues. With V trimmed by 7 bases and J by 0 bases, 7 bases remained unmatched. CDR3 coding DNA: TGTGCCAGCAACCAACAGGGGGATGCAACTAATGAAAAACTGTTTTTT. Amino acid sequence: CASNQQGDATNEKLFF.

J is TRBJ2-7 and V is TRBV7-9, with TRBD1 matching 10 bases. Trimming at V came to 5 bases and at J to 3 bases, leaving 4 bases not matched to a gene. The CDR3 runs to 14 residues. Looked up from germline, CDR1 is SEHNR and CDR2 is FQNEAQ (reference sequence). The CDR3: CASSPGQGNYEQYF. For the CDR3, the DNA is TGTGCCAGCAGCCCGGGACAGGGGAACTACGAGCAGTACTTC.

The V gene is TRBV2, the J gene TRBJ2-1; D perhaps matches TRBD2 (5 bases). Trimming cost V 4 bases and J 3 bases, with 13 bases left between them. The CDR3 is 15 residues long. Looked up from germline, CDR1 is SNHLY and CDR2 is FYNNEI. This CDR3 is CASSVVGLSYNEQFF. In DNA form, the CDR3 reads TGTGCCAGCAGTGTTGTTGGACTGAGCTACAATGAGCAGTTCTTC.

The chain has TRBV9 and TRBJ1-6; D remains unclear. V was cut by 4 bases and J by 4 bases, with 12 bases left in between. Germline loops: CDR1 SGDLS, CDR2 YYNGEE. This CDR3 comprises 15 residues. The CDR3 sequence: CASSSRGDYNSPLHF. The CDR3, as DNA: TGTGCCAGCAGCTCCCGGGGAGATTATAATTCACCCCTCCACTTT. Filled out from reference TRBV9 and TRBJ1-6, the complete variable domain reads DSGVTQTPKHLITATGQRVTLRCSPRSGDLSVYWYQQSLDQGLQFLIQYYNGEERAKGNILERFSAQQFPDLHSELNLSSLELGDSALYFCASSSRGDYNSPLHFGNGTRLTVT.

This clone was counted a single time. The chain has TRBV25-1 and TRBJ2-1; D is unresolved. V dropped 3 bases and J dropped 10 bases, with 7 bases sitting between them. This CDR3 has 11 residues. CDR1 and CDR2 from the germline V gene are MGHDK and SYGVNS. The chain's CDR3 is CASSDRVEQFF. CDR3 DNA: TGTGCCAGCAGTGATCGAGTGGAGCAGTTCTTC. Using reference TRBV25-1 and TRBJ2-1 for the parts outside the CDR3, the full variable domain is EADIYQTPRYLVIGTGKKITLECSQTMGHDKMYWYQQDPGMELHLIHYSYGVNSTEKGDLSSESTVSRIRTEHFPLTLESARPSHTSQYLCASSDRVEQFFGPGTRLTVL.

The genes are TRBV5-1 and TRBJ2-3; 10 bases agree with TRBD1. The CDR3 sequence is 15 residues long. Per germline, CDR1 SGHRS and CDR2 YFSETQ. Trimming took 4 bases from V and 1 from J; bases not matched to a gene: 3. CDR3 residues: CASSEGQGRTDTQYF. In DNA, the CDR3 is TGCGCCAGCAGCGAGGGACAGGGGCGCACAGATACGCAGTATTTT.